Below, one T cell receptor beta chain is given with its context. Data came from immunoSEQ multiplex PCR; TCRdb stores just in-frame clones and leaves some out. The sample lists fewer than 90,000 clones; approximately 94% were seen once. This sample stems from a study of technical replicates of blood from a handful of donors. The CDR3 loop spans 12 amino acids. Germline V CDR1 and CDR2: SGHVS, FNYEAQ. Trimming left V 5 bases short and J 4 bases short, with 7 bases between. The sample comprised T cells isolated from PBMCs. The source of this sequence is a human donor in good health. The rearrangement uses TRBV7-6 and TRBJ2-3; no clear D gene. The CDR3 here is CASSQNADTQYF. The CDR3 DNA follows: TGTGCCAGCAGCCAGAACGCAGATACGCAGTATTTT.